The sequence of this TCR beta chain was determined in a study of T-cell memory formation after mild COVID-19. From the 5' RACE reads, TCRdb called clonotypes with MiXCR, one entry per CDR3 protein. The table shows about 360,000 distinct CDR3 sequences, with approximately 15% occurring only once. The trim removed 9 bases at V and 0 bases at J, leaving 8 bases unmatched. The CDR3 runs to 14 residues. The germline V gene encodes CDR1 KGHSH and CDR2 LQKENI. In its sample, this clonotype was seen many times. This sequence joins TRBV18 and TRBJ2-7, with 7 bases identical to TRBD1. This receptor was identified in a man between 18 and 29 years old who had mild COVID-19 (a few samples of this study predate the infection). Cell type and time point are not known. The specimen was PBMCs or a T cell subset sorted from them (not recorded which). In nucleotides, the CDR3 is TGTGCCAGTCTTGGGACAGCTAGCTCCTACGAGCAGTACTTC. Translated: CASLGTASSYEQYF.